The present TCR beta chain was sequenced within a study of a mutant IDH1 vaccine in newly diagnosed glioma. Background on the study: The therapy given earlier, which was standard therapy, consisted of radiotherapy, temozolomide, or both, and most of the patients received both. Study-wide points: The vaccine induced immune responses, and these occurred in around 93% of patients.

The protocol was immunoSEQ multiplex PCR, while the TCRdb copy is restricted to in-frame clones and leaves out a portion. This sample has fewer than 95,000 clones; 75% to 90% occur once, and the top ten carry more than 4.5%. The trim removed 1 base at V and 1 base at J, leaving 1 base unmatched. The CDR3 spans 15 residues. CDR1 and CDR2 (germline): LNHNV, YYDKDF (reference sequence). As for time point: week 47, end of study. Each vaccine dose was 300 ug of mutant IDH1 20-mer peptide, with topical imiquimod. In regard to this clone: The target antigen is unknown.

J is TRBJ2-3 and V is TRBV15; 8 bases line up with TRBD1. The sequence was collected from a man aged 40-50 years with glioma. The sequences come from PBMCs, collected from a glioma patient whose treatment included an IDH1 peptide vaccine. The CDR3 sequence: CATSRADRGTDTQYF. The CDR3 DNA is TGTGCCACCAGCAGAGCGGACAGGGGCACAGATACGCAGTATTTT.